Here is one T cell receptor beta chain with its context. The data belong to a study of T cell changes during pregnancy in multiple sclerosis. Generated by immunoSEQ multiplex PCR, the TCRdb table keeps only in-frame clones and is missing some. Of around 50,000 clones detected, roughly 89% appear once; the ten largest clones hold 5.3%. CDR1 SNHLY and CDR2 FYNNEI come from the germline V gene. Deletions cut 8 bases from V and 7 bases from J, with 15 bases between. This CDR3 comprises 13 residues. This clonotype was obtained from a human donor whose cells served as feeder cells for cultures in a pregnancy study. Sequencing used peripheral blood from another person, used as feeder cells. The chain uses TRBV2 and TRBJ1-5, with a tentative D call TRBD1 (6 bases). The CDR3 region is CASGPQGRQPQHF. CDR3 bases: TGTGCCAGCGGCCCACAGGGCAGACAGCCCCAGCATTTT.